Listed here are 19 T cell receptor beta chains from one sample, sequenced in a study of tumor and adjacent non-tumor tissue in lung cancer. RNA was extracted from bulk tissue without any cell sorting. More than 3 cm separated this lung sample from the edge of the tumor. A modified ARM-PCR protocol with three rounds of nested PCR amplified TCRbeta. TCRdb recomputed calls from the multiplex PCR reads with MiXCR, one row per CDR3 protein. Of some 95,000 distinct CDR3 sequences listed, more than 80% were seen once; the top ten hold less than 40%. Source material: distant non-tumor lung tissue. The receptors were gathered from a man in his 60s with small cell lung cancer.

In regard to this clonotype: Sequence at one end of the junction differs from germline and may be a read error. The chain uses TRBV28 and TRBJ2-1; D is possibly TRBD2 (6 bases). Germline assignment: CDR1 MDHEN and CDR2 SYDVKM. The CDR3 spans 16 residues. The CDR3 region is CASRPSRANAGNEQLF. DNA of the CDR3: TGTGCCAGCAGACCGAGCAGGGCCAACGCGGGGAATGAGCAGCTCTTC.

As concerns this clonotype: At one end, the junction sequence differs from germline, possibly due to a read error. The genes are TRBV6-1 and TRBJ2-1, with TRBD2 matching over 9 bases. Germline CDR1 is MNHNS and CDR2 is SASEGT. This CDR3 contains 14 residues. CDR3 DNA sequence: TGTGCCAGCATTTTTAGCGGGGGTAGGAATGAGCACTTCTTC. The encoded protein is CASIFSGGRNEHFF.

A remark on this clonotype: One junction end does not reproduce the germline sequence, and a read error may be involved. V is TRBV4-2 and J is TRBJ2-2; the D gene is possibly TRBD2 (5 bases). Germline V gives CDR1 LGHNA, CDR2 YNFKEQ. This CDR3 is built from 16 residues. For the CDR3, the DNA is TGTGCCAGCAACCAAGATCTGAGGGCCGACACCGGGGAGTTCTTTTTT. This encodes CASNQDLRADTGEFFF.

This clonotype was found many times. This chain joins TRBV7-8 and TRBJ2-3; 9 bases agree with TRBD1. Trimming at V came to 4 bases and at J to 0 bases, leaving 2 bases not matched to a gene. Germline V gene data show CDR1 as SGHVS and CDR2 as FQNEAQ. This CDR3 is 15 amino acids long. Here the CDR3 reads CASSSQGASTDTQYF. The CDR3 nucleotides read TGTGCCAGCAGCTCACAGGGGGCTAGCACAGATACGCAGTATTTT. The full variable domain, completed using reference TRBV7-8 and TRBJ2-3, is GAGVSQSPRYKVAKRGQDVALRCDPISGHVSLFWYQQALGQGPEFLTYFQNEAQLDKSGLPSDRFFAERPEGSVSTLKIQRTQQEDSAVYLCASSSQGASTDTQYFGPGTRLTVL.

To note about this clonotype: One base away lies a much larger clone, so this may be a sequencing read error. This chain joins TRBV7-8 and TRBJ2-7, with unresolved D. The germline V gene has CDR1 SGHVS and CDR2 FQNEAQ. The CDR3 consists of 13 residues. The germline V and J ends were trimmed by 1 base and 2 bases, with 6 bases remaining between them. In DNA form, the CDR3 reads TGTGCCAGCAGCTTAGACATGCCCTACGAGCAGTACTTC. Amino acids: CASSLDMPYEQYF.

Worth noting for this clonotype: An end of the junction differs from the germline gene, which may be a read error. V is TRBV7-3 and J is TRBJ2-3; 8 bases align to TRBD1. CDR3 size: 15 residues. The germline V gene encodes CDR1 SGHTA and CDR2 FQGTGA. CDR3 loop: CASNLRQGMSDTHYF. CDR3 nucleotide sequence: TGTGCCAGCAACTTACGACAGGGGATGTCAGATACGCACTATTTT.

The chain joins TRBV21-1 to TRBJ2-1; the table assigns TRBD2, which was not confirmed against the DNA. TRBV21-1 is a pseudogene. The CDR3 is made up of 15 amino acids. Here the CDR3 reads CASSLIRGGNNEQFF. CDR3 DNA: TGTGCCAGCAGCCTAATCCGGGGAGGGAACAATGAGCAGTTCTTC.

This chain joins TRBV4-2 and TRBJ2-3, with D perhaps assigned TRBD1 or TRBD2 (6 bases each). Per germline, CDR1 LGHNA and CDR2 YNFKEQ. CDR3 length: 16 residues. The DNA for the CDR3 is TGTACCAACAGTCGTCGAGGGGGGCCGGGAACAGATACGCAGTATTTT. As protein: CTNSRRGGPGTDTQYF.

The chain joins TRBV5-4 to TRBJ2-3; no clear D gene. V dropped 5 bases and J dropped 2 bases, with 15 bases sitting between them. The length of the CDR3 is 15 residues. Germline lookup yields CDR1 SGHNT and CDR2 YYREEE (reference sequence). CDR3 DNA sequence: TGTGCCAGCAGTTCTAACAGACGCTTCACAGATACGCAGTATTTT. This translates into CASSSNRRFTDTQYF.

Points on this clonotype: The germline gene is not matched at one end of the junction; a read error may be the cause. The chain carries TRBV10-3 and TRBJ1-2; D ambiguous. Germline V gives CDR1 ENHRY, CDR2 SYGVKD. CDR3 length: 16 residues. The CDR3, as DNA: TGTGCCGTCAGTGAGCAGTTGTCAGGCCGAGGTGGGGGCTACACCTTC. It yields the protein CAVSEQLSGRGGGYTF.

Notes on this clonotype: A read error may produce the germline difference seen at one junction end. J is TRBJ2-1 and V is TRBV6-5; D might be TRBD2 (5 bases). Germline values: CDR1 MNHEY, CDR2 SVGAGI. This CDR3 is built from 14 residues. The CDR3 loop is CTSRRGSPLADQFF. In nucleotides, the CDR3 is TGTACCAGCCGCCGCGGGTCTCCCTTGGCGGACCAGTTCTTC.

The CDR3 spells CASSLDGVGLTGGGGQFF. The CDR3 DNA follows: TGTGCCAGCAGCTTAGATGGGGTGGGACTAACGGGGGGAGGTGGGCAGTTCTTC. The rearrangement uses TRBV11-3 and TRBJ2-1; 7 bases are a match to TRBD2. The length of the CDR3 is 18 residues. Trimming removed 0 bases from V and 12 bases from J; junction bases left unmatched: 20. Germline CDR1 reads SGHNT; CDR2 reads YENEEA.

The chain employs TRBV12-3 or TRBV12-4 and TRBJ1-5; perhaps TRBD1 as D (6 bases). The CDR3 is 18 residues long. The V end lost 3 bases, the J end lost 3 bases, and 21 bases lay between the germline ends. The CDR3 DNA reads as TGTGCCAGCAGTTTCTCGGACAGAGGCAGGTATATCAATCAGCCCCAGCATTTT. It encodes CASSFSDRGRYINQPQHF.

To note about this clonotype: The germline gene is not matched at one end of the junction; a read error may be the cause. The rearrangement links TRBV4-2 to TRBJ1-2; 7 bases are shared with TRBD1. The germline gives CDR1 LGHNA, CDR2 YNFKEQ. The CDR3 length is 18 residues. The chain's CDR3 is CASNQHVGPGTAIYGYTF. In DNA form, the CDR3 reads TGTGCCAGCAACCAACATGTGGGCCCCGGGACAGCCATCTATGGCTACACCTTC.

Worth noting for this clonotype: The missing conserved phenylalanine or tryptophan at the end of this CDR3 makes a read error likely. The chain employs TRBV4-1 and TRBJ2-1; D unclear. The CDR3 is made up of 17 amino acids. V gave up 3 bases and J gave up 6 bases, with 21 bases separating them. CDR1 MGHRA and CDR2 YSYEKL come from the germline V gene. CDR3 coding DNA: TGCGCCAGCAGCCACGTAAGAGGCTCGGCCAATATCAATGAGCAGTTCCTC. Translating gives CASSHVRGSANINEQFL.

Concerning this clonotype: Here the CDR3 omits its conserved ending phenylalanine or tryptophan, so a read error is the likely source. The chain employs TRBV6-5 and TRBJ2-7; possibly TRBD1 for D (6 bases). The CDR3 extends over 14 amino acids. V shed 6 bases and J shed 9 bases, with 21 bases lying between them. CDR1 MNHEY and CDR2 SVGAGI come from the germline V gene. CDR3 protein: CASSQHRATYVQYS. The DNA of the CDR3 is TGTGCCAGCAGCCAACACAGGGCGACCTATGTGCAGTACTCC.

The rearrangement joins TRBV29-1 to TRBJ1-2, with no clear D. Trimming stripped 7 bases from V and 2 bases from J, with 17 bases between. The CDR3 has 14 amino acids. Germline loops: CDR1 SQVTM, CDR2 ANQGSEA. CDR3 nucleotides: TGCAGCGCCGAGCCCGGGCCTGGGAACTATGGCTACACCTTC. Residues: CSAEPGPGNYGYTF.

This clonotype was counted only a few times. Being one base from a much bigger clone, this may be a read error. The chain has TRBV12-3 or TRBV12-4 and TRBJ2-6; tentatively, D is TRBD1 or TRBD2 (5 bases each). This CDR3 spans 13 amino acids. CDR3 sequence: CASVRTGANVRTF. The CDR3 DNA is TGTGCCAGCGTAAGGACTGGGGCCAACGTCCGGACTTTC.

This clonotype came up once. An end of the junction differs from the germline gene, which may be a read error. CDR3: CVSSHDTGGNEQYF. CDR3 nucleotides: TGTGTCAGCAGCCATGATACCGGTGGGAACGAGCAGTACTTC. The chain recombines TRBV4-2 with TRBJ2-7; D unclear. Germline-derived CDR1 and CDR2 are LGHNA and YNFKEQ. The CDR3 contains 14 residues.